Below are 24 T cell receptor beta chains sequenced from a single sample in a study of cytomegalovirus exposure and HLA in healthy donors. PCR was performed using 60 Vbeta and 13 Jbeta primers. Assay: immunoSEQ multiplex PCR; the TCRdb copy retains only in-frame clones and omits some. The table includes 150,000 to 160,000 clones, 80% detected once. The sequencing sample was made of PBMCs. The receptors here all came from a man aged 30 to 45 in good health and CMV-seropositive.

V is TRBV4-1 and J is TRBJ2-2; weak D call: TRBD1 (6 bases). Looked up from germline, CDR1 is MGHRA and CDR2 is YSYEKL. This CDR3 has 16 amino acids. V lost 1 base to trimming and J lost 5 bases, with 14 bases between them. In DNA form, the CDR3 reads TGCGCCAGCAGCCAAGGTACAGGGTCGAGGACCGGGGAGCTGTTTTTT. It encodes CASSQGTGSRTGELFF.

This sequence joins TRBV9 and TRBJ1-1; D unclear. Germline-derived CDR1 and CDR2 are SGDLS and YYNGEE. The V and J ends lost 2 bases and 7 bases respectively, with 12 bases between them. The CDR3 runs to 13 residues. The CDR3 DNA reads TGTGCCAGCAGCGTGCTAGCCGCGGGTGAAGCTTTCTTT. It yields the protein CASSVLAAGEAFF.

The chain combines TRBV6-1 with TRBJ2-1, with a weak D call TRBD1 (6 bases). The germline V and J ends were trimmed by 3 bases and 2 bases, with 11 bases remaining between them. This CDR3 comprises 15 residues. CDR1 is MNHNS and CDR2 is SASEGT in the germline V gene. CDR3 DNA: TGTGCCAGCAGTGAGGGACATTACCCCTACAATGAGCAGTTCTTC. Its protein product is CASSEGHYPYNEQFF.

The chain employs TRBV25-1 and TRBJ2-1, with TRBD2 identical over 11 bases. CDR3 length: 15 residues. Germline trimming cut 2 bases from V and 6 bases from J; bases unmatched to any gene: 3. The germline V gene has CDR1 MGHDK and CDR2 SYGVNS. The CDR3 nucleotides are TGTGCCAGCAGTGAACGTCTAGCGGGAGGCAATGAGCAGTTCTTC. It codes for CASSERLAGGNEQFF.

The J gene is TRBJ1-5, the V gene TRBV28; D unresolved. The germline V gene encodes CDR1 MDHEN and CDR2 SYDVKM. Between the trimmed V and J ends, which lost 5 bases and 1 base, there was a span of 12 bases. The CDR3 length is 15 residues. CDR3 in DNA: TGTGCCAGCAGTCGGGTTAGGATGAGCAATCAGCCCCAGCATTTT. Translating gives CASSRVRMSNQPQHF.

The chain has TRBV5-4 and TRBJ1-5; 9 positions match TRBD1. CDR3 length: 16 residues. Per the germline V gene, CDR1 is SGHNT and CDR2 is YYREEE (reference sequence). V dropped 4 bases and J dropped 4; count of bases not matched to a gene: 9. Here the CDR3 reads CASSGRDRAVNQPQHF. CDR3 nucleotide sequence: TGTGCCAGCAGCGGCCGGGACAGGGCCGTTAATCAGCCCCAGCATTTT.

This clone was detected a few times. The chain couples TRBV27 to TRBJ2-2; D might be TRBD2 (6 bases). The CDR3 runs to 15 residues. The germline V gene encodes CDR1 MNHEY and CDR2 SMNVEV (reference sequence). V was clipped by 3 bases and J by 6 bases, with 14 bases between them. This chain's CDR3 is CASSFEPGLSGELFF. In nucleotides, the CDR3 is TGTGCCAGCAGTTTTGAGCCGGGACTCTCCGGGGAGCTGTTTTTT.

In this sample, this clone turned up a few times. The chain employs TRBV5-1 and TRBJ2-1; possibly TRBD2 for D (5 bases). This CDR3 contains 14 residues. Germline V CDR1 and CDR2: SGHRS, YFSETQ. Trimming stripped 9 bases from V and 5 bases from J, with 18 bases between. CDR3 in amino acids: CATSGVTGNNEQFF. DNA of the CDR3: TGCGCCACCTCCGGGGTGACGGGGAACAATGAGCAGTTCTTC.

By share, this clone ranks as medium-sized. The genes are TRBV7-9 and TRBJ1-1; D not certain. There are 13 residues in the CDR3. The V and J ends lost 2 bases and 5 bases respectively, with 9 bases between them. CDR1 is SEHNR, CDR2 FQNEAQ, per germline (reference sequence). The CDR3 DNA reads TGTGCCAGCAGCTTATTAGCGGGGACTGAAGCTTTCTTT. Protein product: CASSLLAGTEAFF.

The chain uses TRBV27 and TRBJ2-1, with 7 bases aligning to TRBD1. Germline lookup yields CDR1 MNHEY and CDR2 SMNVEV (reference sequence). The V and J ends lost 5 bases and 8 bases, in that order; junction bases with no gene match: 15. The CDR3 has 16 residues. The CDR3 is CASSPEGQPTWDEQFF. CDR3 DNA: TGTGCCAGCAGTCCCGAGGGACAGCCTACTTGGGATGAGCAGTTCTTC.

The chain has TRBV18 and TRBJ1-1; no firm D call. CDR1 is KGHSH, CDR2 LQKENI, per germline. This CDR3 is 13 amino acids long. Trimming stripped 6 bases from V and 1 base from J, with 9 bases between. The CDR3 loop reads CASSPDTNTEAFF. CDR3 sequence (DNA): TGTGCCAGCTCCCCTGACACGAACACTGAAGCTTTCTTT.

The CDR3, as DNA: TGTGCCAGCAGTGACCCCCGGGGGTCTGGCTACACCTTC. Translated, it gives CASSDPRGSGYTF. The rearrangement joins TRBV6-4 to TRBJ1-2, with D maybe TRBD1 (5 bases). Germline V gene data show CDR1 as MRHNA and CDR2 as SNTAGT. The CDR3 consists of 13 residues. V shed 2 bases and J shed 7 bases, with 11 bases lying between them.

The chain recombines TRBV20-1 with TRBJ1-2; the D is unclear. This CDR3 has 11 amino acids. Germline values: CDR1 DFQATT, CDR2 SNEGSKA (reference sequence). Trimming removed 3 bases from V and 7 bases from J, with 9 bases in between. The CDR3 DNA reads TGCAGTGCTAGCCAGGTGTTTGGCTACACCTTC. Translated, it gives CSASQVFGYTF.

On this clone itself: Germline and junction disagree at one end, which may indicate a read error. V is TRBV7-9 and J is TRBJ1-1, with 10 bases fitting TRBD1. The CDR3 runs to 12 residues. Germline V gene lookup returns CDR1 SEHNR and CDR2 FQNEAQ (reference sequence). CDR3 region: CSSSLEDRGAFF. The CDR3, as DNA: TGTTCCAGCAGCCTTGAGGACAGGGGGGCTTTCTTT.

V is TRBV9 and J is TRBJ2-3, with TRBD2 matching 8 bases. Germline V lookup: CDR1 SGDLS, CDR2 YYNGEE. V shed 4 bases, J shed 3 bases, and the junction held 4 bases outside the gene matches. The CDR3 runs to 14 residues. CDR3 DNA: TGTGCCAGCAGCTCGAGCGGGAGTACAGATACGCAGTATTTT. Translating it yields CASSSSGSTDTQYF.

V and J are TRBV28 and TRBJ1-5; D is undetermined. The length of the CDR3 is 13 residues. Trimming left V 8 bases short and J 3 bases short, with 11 bases between. From germline, CDR1 is MDHEN and CDR2 SYDVKM. This CDR3 reads CASGLANNQPQHF. The CDR3 DNA reads as TGTGCCAGCGGTCTCGCGAACAATCAGCCCCAGCATTTT. Using reference TRBV28 and TRBJ1-5 for the parts outside the CDR3, the full variable domain is DVKVTQSSRYLVKRTGEKVFLECVQDMDHENMFWYRQDPGLGLRLIYFSYDVKMKEKGDIPEGYSVSREKKERFSLILESASTNQTSMYLCASGLANNQPQHFGDGTRLSIL.

The V and J genes are TRBV28 and TRBJ2-7, with 7 bases that match TRBD1. The V segment lost 6 bases and the J segment 6 bases; nucleotides outside the gene matches: 11. Germline CDR1 and CDR2: MDHEN and SYDVKM. The CDR3 loop spans 14 amino acids. In DNA form, the CDR3 reads TGTGCCAGCAGGCCCCGGGACAGATTCGTCGAGCAGTACTTC. Translation: CASRPRDRFVEQYF.

This clone turned up a few times. This chain's CDR3 is CASTREKTSGSTDTQYF. In DNA, the CDR3 is TGCGCCAGTACGCGTGAGAAGACTAGCGGGAGCACAGATACGCAGTATTTT. V gene TRBV5-1 combines with J gene TRBJ2-3; 10 nucleotides agree with TRBD2. The V gene's germline CDR1 is SGHRS and CDR2 YFSETQ. With 8 bases clipped from V and 0 bases from J, the junction kept 12 bases outside the gene matches. The CDR3 contains 17 residues.

The J gene is TRBJ2-5, the V gene TRBV27; maybe TRBD2 (5 bases). Germline CDR1 and CDR2: MNHEY and SMNVEV (reference sequence). The V and J ends lost 8 bases and 9 bases respectively, with 19 bases between them. The CDR3 sequence is 13 residues long. In nucleotides, the CDR3 is TGTGCCAGCCTCAAGTGGCCGGACGGGGCCCAGTACTTC. Translation: CASLKWPDGAQYF.

The chain employs TRBV19 and TRBJ2-1; 7 bases are shared with TRBD2. V lost 4 bases and J lost 2; bases outside the gene matches: 8. Germline V CDR1 and CDR2: LNHDA, SQIVND (reference sequence). The CDR3 sequence is 16 residues long. CDR3 protein: CASSTGGGPPYNEQFF. Written as DNA, the CDR3 is TGTGCCAGTAGTACTGGGGGAGGGCCGCCCTACAATGAGCAGTTCTTC.

The chain is built from TRBV7-2 and TRBJ2-1, with 11 nucleotides matching TRBD2. CDR3 length equals 15 residues. Trimming took 5 bases from V and 6 from J; bases not matched to a gene: 6. Germline V gene sequence: CDR1 SGHTA, CDR2 FQGNSA. CDR3 sequence (DNA): TGTGCCAGCAGCCAGACTAGCGGGATGCTCAATGAGCAGTTCTTC. Translating gives CASSQTSGMLNEQFF.

The chain has TRBV11-1 and TRBJ2-3, with TRBD2 matching over 12 bases. V lost 5 bases to trimming and J lost 4 bases; unmatched junction nucleotides: 7. The CDR3 runs to 16 residues. Germline CDR1 and CDR2: SGHAT and FQDESV (reference sequence). CDR3 amino acids: CASSGMTSGSSDTQYF. As DNA, the CDR3 is TGTGCCAGCAGCGGAATGACTAGCGGGAGCTCAGATACGCAGTATTTT.

This rearrangement joins TRBV6-1 to TRBJ1-4, with TRBD1 matching over 7 bases. Germline lookup yields CDR1 MNHNS and CDR2 SASEGT. This CDR3 has 15 residues. Trimming cost V 6 bases and J 9 bases; bases outside gene matches: 13. CDR3 bases: TGTGCCAGCAGCGAGCGGGAGGGGGCTCCGAAAAAACTGTTTTTT. It yields the protein CASSEREGAPKKLFF.

CDR3 DNA sequence: TGTGCCAGCAGCAAAGCGAGTCACAGGGGATGCCCCTACGAGCAGTACTTC. Translated, it gives CASSKASHRGCPYEQYF. The rearrangement uses TRBV21-1 and TRBJ2-7; no DNA check was done on the table's D call, TRBD1. TRBV21-1 is classified as a pseudogene. This CDR3 region has 17 residues.